The source of this T cell receptor beta chain is a study of T-cell memory formation after mild COVID-19. Study in general: The TCR clusters were mostly specific to one donor.

Study-wide findings and caveats: Pre-infection memory already had some responding clones, implying cross-reactive memory joined. Clones from the second wave (peaking day 37) had unconfirmed SARS-CoV-2 specificity.

With constant-segment primers, 5'RACE yielded cDNA libraries of TCR alpha and TCR beta that carried sample barcodes and UMIs. TCRdb reanalysed the 5' RACE reads using MiXCR and keeps one entry per CDR3 protein. The sample holds about 320,000 distinct CDR3 sequences, roughly an eighth seen once. This clonotype has more than one count but fewer than ten. The antigen is unknown. The V gene end was trimmed by 6 bases and the J gene end by 3 bases; junction bases not matched to a gene: 4. CDR1 SEHNR and CDR2 FQNEAQ come from the germline V gene (reference sequence). CDR3 length equals 14 residues. The sequencing sample was made of PBMCs or a T cell subset sorted from them (not recorded which). This chain links TRBV7-9 with TRBJ1-5, with 8 bases lining up with TRBD1. The TCR sequence derives from a man aged 18 to 35 who had mild COVID-19 (a few samples of this study predate the infection). Cell type and time point are not known. DNA for the CDR3: TGTGCCAGCAGTCAGACAGGGGACAATCAGCCCCAGCATTTT. Amino acids: CASSQTGDNQPQHF.